The T cell receptor beta chain under discussion was sequenced for a study of vaccination and CD4 T cells after COVID-19. The assay that was used to sequence DNA from cultured CD4+ T cells was the Oncomine TCR Beta short-read assay. TCRdb re-derived calls from the PCR reads in MiXCR, one entry per CDR3 protein. This sample yields 6,100 or so distinct CDR3 sequences, of which about two fifths are seen a single time; around a tenth belongs to the top ten. Of note for this clonotype: Its specificity is not known.

Treatment specified: roughly 10-day PBMC culture with coronavirus spike peptide pools or control peptides (ViraFEST assay). The culture of a few million PBMCs per well included around 10 IU/ml IL-2 and about 9.8 ug/ml peptide pools. General study results and limits: The researchers studied relatively few convalescent patients and omitted early post-infection timepoints.

This clonotype was obtained from a human donor who had recovered from COVID-19. Sequenced input: CD4+ T cells from blood, cultured in vitro.

The CDR3 bases are TGTGCCAGCAGCTTAGCTGGTACTAGGGTCGGGGAGCAGTTCTTC. Translated: CASSLAGTRVGEQFF. This chain uses TRBV7-6 with TRBJ2-1, with D maybe TRBD2 (5 bases). The CDR3 is 15 amino acids. Germline lookup yields CDR1 SGHVS and CDR2 FNYEAQ. V was clipped by 0 bases and J by 10 bases, with 16 bases between them.